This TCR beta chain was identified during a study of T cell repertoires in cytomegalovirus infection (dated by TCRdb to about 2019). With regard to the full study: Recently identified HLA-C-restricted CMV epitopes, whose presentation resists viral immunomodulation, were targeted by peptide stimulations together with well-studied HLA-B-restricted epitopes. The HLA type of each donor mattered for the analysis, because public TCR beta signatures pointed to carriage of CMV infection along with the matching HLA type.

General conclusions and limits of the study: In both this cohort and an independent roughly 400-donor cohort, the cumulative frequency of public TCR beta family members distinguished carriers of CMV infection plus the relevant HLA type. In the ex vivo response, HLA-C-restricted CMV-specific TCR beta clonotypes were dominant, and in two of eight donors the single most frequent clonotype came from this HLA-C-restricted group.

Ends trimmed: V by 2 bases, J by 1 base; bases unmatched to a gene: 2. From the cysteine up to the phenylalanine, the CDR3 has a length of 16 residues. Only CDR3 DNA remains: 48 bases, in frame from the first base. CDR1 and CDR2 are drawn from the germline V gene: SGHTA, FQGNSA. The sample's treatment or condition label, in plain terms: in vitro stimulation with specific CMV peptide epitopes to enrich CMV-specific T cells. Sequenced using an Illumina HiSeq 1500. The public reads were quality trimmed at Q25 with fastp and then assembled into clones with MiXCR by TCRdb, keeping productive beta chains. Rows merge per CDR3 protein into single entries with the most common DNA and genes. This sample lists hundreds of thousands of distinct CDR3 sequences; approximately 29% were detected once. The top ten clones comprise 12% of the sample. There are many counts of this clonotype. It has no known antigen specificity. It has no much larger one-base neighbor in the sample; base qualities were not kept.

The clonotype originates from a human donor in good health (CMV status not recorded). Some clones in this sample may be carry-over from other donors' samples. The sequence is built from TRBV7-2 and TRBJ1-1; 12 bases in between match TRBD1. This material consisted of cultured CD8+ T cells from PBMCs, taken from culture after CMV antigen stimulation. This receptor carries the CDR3 CASSLPGQGANTEAFF. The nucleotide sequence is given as TGTGCCAGCAGCTTACCGGGACAGGGGGCGAACACTGAAGCTTTCTTT. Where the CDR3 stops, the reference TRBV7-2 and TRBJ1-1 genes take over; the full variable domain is GAGVSQSPSNKVTEKGKDVELRCDPISGHTALYWYRQSLGQGLEFLIYFQGNSAPDKSGLPSDRFSAERTGGSVSTLTIQRTQQEDSAVYLCASSLPGQGANTEAFFGQGTRLTVV.